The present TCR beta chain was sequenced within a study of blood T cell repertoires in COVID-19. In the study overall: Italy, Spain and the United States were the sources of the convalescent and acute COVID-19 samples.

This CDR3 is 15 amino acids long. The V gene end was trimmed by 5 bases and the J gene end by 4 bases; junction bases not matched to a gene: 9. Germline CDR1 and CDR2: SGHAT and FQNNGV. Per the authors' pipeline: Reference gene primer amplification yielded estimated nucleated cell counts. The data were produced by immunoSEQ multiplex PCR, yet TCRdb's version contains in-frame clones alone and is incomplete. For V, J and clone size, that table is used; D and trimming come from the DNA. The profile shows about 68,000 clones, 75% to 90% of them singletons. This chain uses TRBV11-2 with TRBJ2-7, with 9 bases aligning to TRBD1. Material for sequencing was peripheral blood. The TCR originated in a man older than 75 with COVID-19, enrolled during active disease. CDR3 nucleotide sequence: TGTGCCAGCAGCGCCCGGGACAGGGCCGGTTACGAGCAGTACTTC. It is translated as CASSARDRAGYEQYF.